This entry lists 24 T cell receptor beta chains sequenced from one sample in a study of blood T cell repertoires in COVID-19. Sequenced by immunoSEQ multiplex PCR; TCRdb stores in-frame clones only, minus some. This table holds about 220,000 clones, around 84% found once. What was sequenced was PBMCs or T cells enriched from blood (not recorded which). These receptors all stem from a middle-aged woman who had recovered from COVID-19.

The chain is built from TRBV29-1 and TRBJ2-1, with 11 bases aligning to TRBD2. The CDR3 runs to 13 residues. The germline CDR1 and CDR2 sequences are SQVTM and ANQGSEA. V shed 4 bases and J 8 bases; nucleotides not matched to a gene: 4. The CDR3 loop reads CSVVPGLADEQFF. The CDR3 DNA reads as TGCAGCGTTGTACCGGGACTAGCGGATGAGCAGTTCTTC.

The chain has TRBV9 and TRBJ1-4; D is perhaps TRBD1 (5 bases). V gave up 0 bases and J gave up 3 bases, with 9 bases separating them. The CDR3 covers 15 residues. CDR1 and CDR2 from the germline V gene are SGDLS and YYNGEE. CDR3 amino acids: CASSVGQGSNEKLFF. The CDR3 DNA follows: TGTGCCAGCAGCGTAGGGCAGGGATCTAATGAAAAACTGTTTTTT.

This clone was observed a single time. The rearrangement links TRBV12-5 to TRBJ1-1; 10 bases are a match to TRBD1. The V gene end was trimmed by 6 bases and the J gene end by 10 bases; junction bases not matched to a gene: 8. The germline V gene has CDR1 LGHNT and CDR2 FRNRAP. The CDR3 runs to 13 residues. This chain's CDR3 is CASGHEGQGRAFF. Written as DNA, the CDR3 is TGTGCTAGTGGCCACGAGGGACAGGGGCGAGCTTTCTTT.

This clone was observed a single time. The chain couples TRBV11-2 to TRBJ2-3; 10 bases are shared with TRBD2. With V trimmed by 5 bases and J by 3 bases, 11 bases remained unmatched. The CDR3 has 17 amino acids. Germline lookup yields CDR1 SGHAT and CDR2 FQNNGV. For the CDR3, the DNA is TGTGCCAGCAGCCGCCCGGGGCTAGCGGGAGCAACAGATACGCAGTATTTT. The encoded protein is CASSRPGLAGATDTQYF.

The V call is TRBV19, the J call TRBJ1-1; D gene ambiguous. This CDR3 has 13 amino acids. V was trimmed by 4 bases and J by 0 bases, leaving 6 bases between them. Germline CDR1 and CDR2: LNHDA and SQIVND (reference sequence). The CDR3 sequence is CASSRALNTEAFF. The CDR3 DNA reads TGTGCCAGTAGTAGGGCGTTGAACACTGAAGCTTTCTTT.

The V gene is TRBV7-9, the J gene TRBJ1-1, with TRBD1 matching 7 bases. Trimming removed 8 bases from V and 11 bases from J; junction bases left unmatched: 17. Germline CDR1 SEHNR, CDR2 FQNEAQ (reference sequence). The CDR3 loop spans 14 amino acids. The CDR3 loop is CASFQGETELGAFF. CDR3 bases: TGTGCCAGCTTCCAGGGGGAAACAGAACTTGGGGCTTTCTTT.

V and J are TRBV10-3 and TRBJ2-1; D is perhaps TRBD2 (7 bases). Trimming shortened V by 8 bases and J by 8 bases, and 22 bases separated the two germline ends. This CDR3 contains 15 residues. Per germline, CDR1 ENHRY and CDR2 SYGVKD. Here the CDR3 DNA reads TGTGCCATCCGACCCCCTAGGGGGGGGGTGGATGAGCAGTTCTTC. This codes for CAIRPPRGGVDEQFF.

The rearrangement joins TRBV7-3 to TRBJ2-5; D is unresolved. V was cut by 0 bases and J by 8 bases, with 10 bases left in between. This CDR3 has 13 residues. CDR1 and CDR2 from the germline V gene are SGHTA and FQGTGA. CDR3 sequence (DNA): TGTGCCAGCAGCTTAACAATTTTAGCTACCCAGTACTTC. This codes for CASSLTILATQYF. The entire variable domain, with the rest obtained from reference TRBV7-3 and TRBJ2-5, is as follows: GAGVSQTPSNKVTEKGKYVELRCDPISGHTALYWYRQSLGQGPEFLIYFQGTGAADDSGLPNDRFFAVRPEGSVSTLKIQRTERGDSAVYLCASSLTILATQYFGPGTRLLVL.

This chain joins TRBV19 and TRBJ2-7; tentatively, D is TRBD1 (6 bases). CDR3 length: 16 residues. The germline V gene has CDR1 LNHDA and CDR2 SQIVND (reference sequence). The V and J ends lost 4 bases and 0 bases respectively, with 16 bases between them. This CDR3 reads CASSRSIGQSSYEQYF. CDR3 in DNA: TGTGCCAGTAGTAGGTCCATAGGACAGAGCTCCTACGAGCAGTACTTC. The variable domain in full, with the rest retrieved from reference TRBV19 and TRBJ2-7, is DGGITQSPKYLFRKEGQNVTLSCEQNLNHDAMYWYRQDPGQGLRLIYYSQIVNDFQKGDIAEGYSVSREKKESFPLTVTSAQKNPTAFYLCASSRSIGQSSYEQYFGPGTRLTVT.

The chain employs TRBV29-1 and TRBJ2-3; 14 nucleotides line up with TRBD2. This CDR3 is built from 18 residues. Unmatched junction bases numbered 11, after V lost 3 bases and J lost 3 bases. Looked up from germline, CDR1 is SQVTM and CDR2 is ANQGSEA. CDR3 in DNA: TGCAGCGTTGATAAGGGACTAGCGGGAGAGATTAGAACAGATACGCAGTATTTT. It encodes CSVDKGLAGEIRTDTQYF.

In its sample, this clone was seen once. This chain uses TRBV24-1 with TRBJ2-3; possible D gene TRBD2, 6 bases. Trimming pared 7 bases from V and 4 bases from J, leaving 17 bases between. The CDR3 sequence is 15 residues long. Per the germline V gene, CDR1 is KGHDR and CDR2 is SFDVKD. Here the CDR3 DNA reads TGTGCCACCAGGACATACCGGGACTTCCCAGATACGCAGTATTTT. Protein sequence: CATRTYRDFPDTQYF.

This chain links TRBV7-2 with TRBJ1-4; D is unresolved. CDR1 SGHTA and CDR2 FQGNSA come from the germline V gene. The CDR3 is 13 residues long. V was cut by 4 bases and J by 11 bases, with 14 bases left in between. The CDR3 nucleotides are TGTGCCAGCAGCTCCGGGCCGGGAGGGAAACTGTTTTTT. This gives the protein CASSSGPGGKLFF.

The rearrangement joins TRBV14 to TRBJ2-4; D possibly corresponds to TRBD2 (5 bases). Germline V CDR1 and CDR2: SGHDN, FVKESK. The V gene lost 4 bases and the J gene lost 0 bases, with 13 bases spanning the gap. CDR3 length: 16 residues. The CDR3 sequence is CASSLSGGLAKNIQYF. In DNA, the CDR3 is TGTGCCAGCAGCCTCTCGGGCGGGCTAGCCAAAAACATTCAGTACTTC.

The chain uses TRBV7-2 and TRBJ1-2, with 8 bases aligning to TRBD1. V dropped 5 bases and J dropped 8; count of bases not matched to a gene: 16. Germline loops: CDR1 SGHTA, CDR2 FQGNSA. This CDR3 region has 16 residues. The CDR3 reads CASSPTPPDRAGGYTF. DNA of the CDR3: TGTGCCAGCAGCCCAACCCCTCCGGACAGGGCGGGGGGCTACACCTTC.

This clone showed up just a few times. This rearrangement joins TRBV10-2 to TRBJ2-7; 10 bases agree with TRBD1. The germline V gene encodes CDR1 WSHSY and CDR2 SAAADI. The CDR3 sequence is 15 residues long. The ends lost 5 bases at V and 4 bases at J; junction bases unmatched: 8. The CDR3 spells CASSSGGQGPYEQYV. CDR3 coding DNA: TGCGCCAGCAGTTCTGGGGGACAGGGGCCATACGAGCAGTACGTC.

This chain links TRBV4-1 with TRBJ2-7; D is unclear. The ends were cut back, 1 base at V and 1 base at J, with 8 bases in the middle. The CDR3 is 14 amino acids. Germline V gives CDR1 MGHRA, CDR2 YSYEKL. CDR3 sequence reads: CASSQVPVSYEQYF. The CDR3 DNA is TGCGCCAGCAGCCAAGTCCCCGTTTCCTACGAGCAGTACTTC.

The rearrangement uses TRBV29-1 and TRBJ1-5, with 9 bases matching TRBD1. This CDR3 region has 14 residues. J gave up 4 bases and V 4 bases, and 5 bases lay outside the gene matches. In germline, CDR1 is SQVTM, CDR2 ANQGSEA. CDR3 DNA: TGCAGCGTTGTTGACAGGGGGGCAAATCAGCCCCAGCATTTT. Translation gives CSVVDRGANQPQHF.

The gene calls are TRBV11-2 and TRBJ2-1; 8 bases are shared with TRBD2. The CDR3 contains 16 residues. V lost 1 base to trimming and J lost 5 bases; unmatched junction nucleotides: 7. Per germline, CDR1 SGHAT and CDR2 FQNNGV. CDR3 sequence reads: CASSLGRLATNNEQFF. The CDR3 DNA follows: TGTGCCAGCAGCTTAGGTCGACTAGCGACTAACAATGAGCAGTTCTTC. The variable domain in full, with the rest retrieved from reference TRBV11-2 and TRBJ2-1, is EAGVAQSPRYKIIEKRQSVAFWCNPISGHATLYWYQQILGQGPKLLIQFQNNGVVDDSQLPKDRFSAERLKGVDSTLKIQPAKLEDSAVYLCASSLGRLATNNEQFFGPGTRLTVL.

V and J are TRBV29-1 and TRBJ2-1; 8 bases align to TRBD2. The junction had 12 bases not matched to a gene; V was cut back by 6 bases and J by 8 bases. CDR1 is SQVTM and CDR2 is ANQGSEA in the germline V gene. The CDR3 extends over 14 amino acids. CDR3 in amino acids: CSVASSGLGHEQFF. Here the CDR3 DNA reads TGCAGCGTAGCCTCTAGCGGGTTGGGTCATGAGCAGTTCTTC.

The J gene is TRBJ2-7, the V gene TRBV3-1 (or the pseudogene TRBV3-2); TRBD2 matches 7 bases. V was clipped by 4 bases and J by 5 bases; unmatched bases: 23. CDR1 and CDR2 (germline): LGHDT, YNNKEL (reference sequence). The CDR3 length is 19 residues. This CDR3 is CASSPNRFRREETPHEQYV. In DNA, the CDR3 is TGTGCCAGCAGCCCGAACAGATTTCGTCGGGAGGAAACCCCCCACGAGCAGTACGTC.

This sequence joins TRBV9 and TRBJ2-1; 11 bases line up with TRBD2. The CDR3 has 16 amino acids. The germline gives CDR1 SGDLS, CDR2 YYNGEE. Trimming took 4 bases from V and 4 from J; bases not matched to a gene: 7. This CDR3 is CASSPLGLAVYNEQFF. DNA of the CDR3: TGTGCCAGCAGCCCCTTGGGACTAGCGGTTTACAATGAGCAGTTCTTC.

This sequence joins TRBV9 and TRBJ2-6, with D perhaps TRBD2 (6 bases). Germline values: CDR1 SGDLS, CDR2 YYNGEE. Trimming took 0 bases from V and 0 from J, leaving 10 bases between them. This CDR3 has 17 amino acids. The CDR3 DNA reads TGTGCCAGCAGCGTAGTAGGAGGGAGCTCTGGGGCCAACGTCCTGACTTTC. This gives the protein CASSVVGGSSGANVLTF.

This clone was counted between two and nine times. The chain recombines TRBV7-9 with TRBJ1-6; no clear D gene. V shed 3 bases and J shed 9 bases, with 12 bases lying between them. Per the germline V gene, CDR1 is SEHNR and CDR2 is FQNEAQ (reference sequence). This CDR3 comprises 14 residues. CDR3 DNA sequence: TGTGCCAGCAGCTTCGAAGTCGTTAGTTCACCCCTCCACTTT. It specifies CASSFEVVSSPLHF.

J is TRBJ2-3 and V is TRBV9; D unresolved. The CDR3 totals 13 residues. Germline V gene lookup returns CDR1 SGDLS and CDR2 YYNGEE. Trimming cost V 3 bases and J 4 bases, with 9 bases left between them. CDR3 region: CASSGGLADTQYF. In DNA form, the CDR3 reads TGTGCCAGCAGCGGCGGCCTTGCAGATACGCAGTATTTT.